The present T cell receptor (beta chain) was sequenced within a study of T cells expressing NK-cell markers. General study points: A handful of donors likewise had their CD3+CD56-NKG2C+ fraction led by these clonotypes. For a handful of donors, the dominant NKG2C+ clonotypes made up roughly 1.0-7.5% of their CD8+ T cells.

From its re-call of the 5' RACE reads, TCRdb lists each CDR3 protein once, without DNA. The repertoire shows about 460,000 distinct CDR3 sequences; the top ten hold more than 1.4%. The germline CDR1 and CDR2 sequences are SGHDT and YYEEEE. The CDR3 has 18 residues. A word on this clonotype: The antigen is unknown.

The receptor's source is a woman aged 45-59 years in good health. The gene calls are TRBV5-6 and TRBJ2-1; TCRdb names TRBD1, which stays unverified in the absence of DNA. Sequencing was performed on blood T cells: a sorted CD56 or NKG2C T cell subset, CD4+ or CD8+ T cells, or bulk PBMC T cells (not recorded which). The CDR3 sequence is CASSPVRGGDISYNEQFF.